A single sample is the source of the 29 T cell receptor beta chains below, sequenced in a study of T cell changes during pregnancy in multiple sclerosis. Data came from immunoSEQ multiplex PCR; TCRdb stores just in-frame clones and leaves some out. This table has fewer than 25,000 clones, more than 80% appearing once. The material was CD4+ T cells from peripheral blood mononuclear cells, obtained in the third trimester of pregnancy. These receptors were obtained from a female donor in good health, enrolled as a control in a pregnancy study.

The chain has TRBV11-2 and TRBJ2-3, with 9 positions matching TRBD2. This CDR3 spans 15 amino acids. Germline CDR1 SGHAT, CDR2 FQNNGV. V was pared by 3 bases and J by 3 bases, with 4 bases of the junction left unmatched. Written as DNA, the CDR3 is TGTGCCAGCAGCTTGGCGGGGGGGCGGACAGATACGCAGTATTTT. Protein product: CASSLAGGRTDTQYF. Full variable domain (missing parts from reference TRBV11-2 and TRBJ2-3): EAGVAQSPRYKIIEKRQSVAFWCNPISGHATLYWYQQILGQGPKLLIQFQNNGVVDDSQLPKDRFSAERLKGVDSTLKIQPAKLEDSAVYLCASSLAGGRTDTQYFGPGTRLTVL.

J is TRBJ2-5 and V is TRBV19; D is ambiguous. The germline CDR1 and CDR2 sequences are LNHDA and SQIVND (reference sequence). CDR3 size: 13 residues. V lost 3 bases and J 2 bases, leaving 7 bases between the germline ends. This CDR3 reads CASSISLQETQYF. The CDR3, as DNA: TGTGCCAGTAGTATCTCCCTGCAAGAGACCCAGTACTTC.

J is TRBJ2-3 and V is TRBV19; D not certain. The ends were cut back, 8 bases at V and 6 bases at J, with 18 bases in the middle. This CDR3 has 14 residues. Per germline, CDR1 LNHDA and CDR2 SQIVND (reference sequence). CDR3 nucleotide sequence: TGTGCCAGTGCCGCCTTAGGAGCGAGCGATACGCAGTATTTT. It codes for CASAALGASDTQYF. Drawing the rest from reference TRBV19 and TRBJ2-3, the complete variable domain is DGGITQSPKYLFRKEGQNVTLSCEQNLNHDAMYWYRQDPGQGLRLIYYSQIVNDFQKGDIAEGYSVSREKKESFPLTVTSAQKNPTAFYLCASAALGASDTQYFGPGTRLTVL.

The gene calls are TRBV14 and TRBJ2-7; possible D gene TRBD2, 5 bases. This CDR3 region has 15 residues. Germline V gene lookup returns CDR1 SGHDN and CDR2 FVKESK. Trimming shortened V by 1 base and J by 2 bases, and 12 bases separated the two germline ends. The CDR3 DNA sequence: TGTGCCAGCAGCCAAGTCAGTAAGGGAGCCTACGAGCAGTACTTC. Protein product: CASSQVSKGAYEQYF.

This clone was observed once. The chain has TRBV30 and TRBJ1-5, with 12 nucleotides matching TRBD1. V lost 0 bases and J lost 6; bases outside the gene matches: 6. This CDR3 has 16 residues. Germline values: CDR1 GTSNPN, CDR2 SVGIG (reference sequence). CDR3: CAWSVRDRGRGQPQHF. The CDR3 DNA reads as TGTGCCTGGAGTGTCCGGGACAGGGGGCGGGGTCAGCCCCAGCATTTT.

This rearrangement joins TRBV6-1 to TRBJ2-3; the match to TRBD2 covers 12 bases. The CDR3 contains 16 residues. Per germline, CDR1 MNHNS and CDR2 SASEGT. V was pared by 2 bases and J by 1 base, with 1 base of the junction left unmatched. CDR3 amino acids: CASSETSGGRTDTQYF. The CDR3 DNA follows: TGTGCCAGCAGTGAAACTAGCGGGGGGCGCACAGATACGCAGTATTTT.

This chain links TRBV5-6 with TRBJ2-2, with 10 bases matching TRBD2. Trimming removed 3 bases from V and 6 bases from J; junction bases left unmatched: 2. Germline V gene data show CDR1 as SGHDT and CDR2 as YYEEEE. CDR3 size: 14 residues. The DNA of the CDR3 is TGTGCCAGCAGCTCAGGACTAGCGGCCGGGGAGCTGTTTTTT. Translation: CASSSGLAAGELFF.

This chain uses TRBV30 with TRBJ1-2; D is perhaps TRBD1 (5 bases). In germline, CDR1 is GTSNPN, CDR2 SVGIG (reference sequence). The CDR3 sequence is 15 residues long. Trimming took off 1 base at V and 5 bases at J, with 17 bases between the two ends. DNA of the CDR3: TGTGCCTGGAGTGATGGAGACTCAGGGCAATATGGCTACACCTTC. Its translation is CAWSDGDSGQYGYTF.

J is TRBJ2-2 and V is TRBV5-1; 7 nucleotides line up with TRBD1. The length of the CDR3 is 14 residues. V trimming: 4 bases; J trimming: 2 bases; junction bases outside the gene matches: 2. The germline V gene encodes CDR1 SGHRS and CDR2 YFSETQ. The CDR3 region is CASSPGGNTGELFF. The CDR3 DNA reads as TGCGCCAGCAGCCCAGGGGGTAACACCGGGGAGCTGTTTTTT. Drawing the rest from reference TRBV5-1 and TRBJ2-2, the complete variable domain is KAGVTQTPRYLIKTRGQQVTLSCSPISGHRSVSWYQQTPGQGLQFLFEYFSETQRNKGNFPGRFSGRQFSNSRSEMNVSTLELGDSALYLCASSPGGNTGELFFGEGSRLTVL.

The chain recombines TRBV12-5 with TRBJ2-7, with D perhaps TRBD2 (5 bases). This CDR3 contains 13 residues. V was trimmed by 7 bases and J by 3 bases, leaving 13 bases between them. CDR1 and CDR2 from the germline V gene are LGHNT and FRNRAP. CDR3 in DNA: TGTGCTAGTGCCCTGGGAGTGTACTACGAGCAGTACTTC. Its translation is CASALGVYYEQYF.

This clone showed up just once. The chain uses TRBV5-1 and TRBJ1-2; possibly TRBD1 for D (6 bases). CDR3 length: 15 amino acids. V lost 4 bases to trimming and J lost 4 bases, with 17 bases between them. The V gene's germline CDR1 is SGHRS and CDR2 YFSETQ. DNA for the CDR3: TGCGCCAGCAGCCCCGGCCCCCAGGGGACCTATGGCTACACCTTC. The encoded protein is CASSPGPQGTYGYTF.

This chain links TRBV6-1 with TRBJ1-1; D is undetermined. The V gene lost 1 base and the J gene lost 1 base, with 10 bases spanning the gap. This CDR3 is built from 15 residues. Germline V CDR1 and CDR2: MNHNS, SASEGT. For the CDR3, the DNA is TGTGCCAGCAGTGAAGAAAGCGGTTGGAACACTGAAGCTTTCTTT. It yields the protein CASSEESGWNTEAFF.

V usage is TRBV11-1 and J usage is TRBJ2-7; 8 nucleotides match TRBD2. This CDR3 region has 14 residues. Germline V gene sequence: CDR1 SGHAT, CDR2 FQDESV (reference sequence). V shed 5 bases and J 3 bases; nucleotides not matched to a gene: 6. CDR3 region: CASSPLSGSYEQYF. For the CDR3, the DNA is TGTGCCAGCAGCCCCCTCAGCGGGAGCTACGAGCAGTACTTC. The entire variable domain, with the rest obtained from reference TRBV11-1 and TRBJ2-7, is as follows: EAEVAQSPRYKITEKSQAVAFWCDPISGHATLYWYRQILGQGPELLVQFQDESVVDDSQLPKDRFSAERLKGVDSTLKIQPAELGDSAMYLCASSPLSGSYEQYFGPGTRLTVT.

CDR3 coding DNA: TGTGCCAGCAGCCCGGGGGGCTCGGATACGCAGTATTTT. It translates to CASSPGGSDTQYF. The gene calls are TRBV5-4 and TRBJ2-3; the D gene is possibly TRBD2 (7 bases). The ends were cut back, 4 bases at V and 6 bases at J, with 12 bases in the middle. CDR1 is SGHNT, CDR2 YYREEE, per germline (reference sequence). CDR3 length: 13 amino acids. The variable domain in full, completed from reference TRBV5-4 and TRBJ2-3, reads ETGVTQSPTHLIKTRGQQVTLRCSSQSGHNTVSWYQQALGQGPQFIFQYYREEENGRGNFPPRFSGLQFPNYSSELNVNALELDDSALYLCASSPGGSDTQYFGPGTRLTVL.

This chain links TRBV2 with TRBJ1-5; TRBD1 aligns across 9 bases. The junction had 4 bases not matched to a gene; V was cut back by 6 bases and J by 7 bases. CDR1 SNHLY and CDR2 FYNNEI come from the germline V gene. The CDR3 totals 13 residues. The CDR3 sequence is CASRDRGKQPQHF. The CDR3 bases are TGTGCCAGCAGGGACAGGGGTAAGCAGCCCCAGCATTTT.

V gene TRBV5-1 combines with J gene TRBJ2-3; 11 nucleotides line up with TRBD2. Germline lookup yields CDR1 SGHRS and CDR2 YFSETQ. V lost 0 bases to trimming and J lost 4 bases; unmatched junction nucleotides: 4. This CDR3 region has 16 residues. The CDR3 region has the DNA TGCGCCAGCAGCTTGGACGGGGGACTAGCGGCAGATACGCAGTATTTT. It specifies CASSLDGGLAADTQYF.

This clone turned up a few times. The chain combines TRBV5-1 with TRBJ2-1, with 8 bases identical to TRBD2. CDR1 and CDR2 (germline): SGHRS, YFSETQ. V trimming: 2 bases; J trimming: 7 bases; junction bases outside the gene matches: 8. This CDR3 contains 15 residues. As DNA, the CDR3 is TGCGCCAGCAGCTTAGCGGGGGTAGGTCAAAATGAGCAGTTCTTC. Translation gives CASSLAGVGQNEQFF.

Here the CDR3 DNA reads TGTGCCAGCAGCCGGGGTGGGGACAGATTTAACACCGGGGAGCTGTTTTTT. Amino acids: CASSRGGDRFNTGELFF. This chain joins TRBV4-2 and TRBJ2-2; TRBD1 matches at 7 bases. Unmatched junction bases numbered 10, after V lost 4 bases and J lost 2 bases. CDR1 LGHNA and CDR2 YNFKEQ come from the germline V gene. The CDR3 is made up of 17 amino acids.

The chain recombines TRBV9 with TRBJ1-3; possible D gene TRBD1, 5 bases. There are 14 residues in the CDR3. Trimming cost V 7 bases and J 3 bases, with 14 bases left between them. Germline V CDR1 and CDR2: SGDLS, YYNGEE. DNA of the CDR3: TGTGCCAGCTCTCAGGGAACCCGTGGAAACACCATATATTTT. Translated, it gives CASSQGTRGNTIYF. The full variable domain, its missing parts supplied by reference TRBV9 and TRBJ1-3, is DSGVTQTPKHLITATGQRVTLRCSPRSGDLSVYWYQQSLDQGLQFLIQYYNGEERAKGNILERFSAQQFPDLHSELNLSSLELGDSALYFCASSQGTRGNTIYFGEGSWLTVV.

The chain has TRBV6-6 and TRBJ2-1, with no clear D. V lost 4 bases and J 10 bases, leaving 8 bases between the germline ends. The germline CDR1 and CDR2 sequences are MNHNY and SVGAGI (reference sequence). CDR3 length: 11 residues. CDR3 DNA sequence: TGTGCCAGCAGTTCGGTTTCGGAGCAGTTCTTC. Protein: CASSSVSEQFF.

The V gene is TRBV29-1, the J gene TRBJ2-1; D is unresolved. CDR1 and CDR2 from the germline V gene are SQVTM and ANQGSEA. The V gene lost 6 bases and the J gene lost 1 base, with 10 bases spanning the gap. The length of the CDR3 is 13 residues. The CDR3 DNA reads TGCAGCGTCAATCTAGGTTCCTACAATGAGCAGTTCTTC. It yields the protein CSVNLGSYNEQFF.

The table lists this clone with a few counts. The CDR3 loop reads CASSPPTSGRNEQYF. For the CDR3, the DNA is TGTGCCAGCTCACCACCCACTAGCGGGAGGAACGAGCAGTACTTC. V and J are TRBV18 and TRBJ2-7; TRBD2 matches at 12 bases. Per the germline V gene, CDR1 is KGHSH and CDR2 is LQKENI. CDR3 length: 15 residues. With V trimmed by 0 bases and J by 5 bases, 2 bases remained unmatched.

The CDR3 DNA is TGCGCCAGCAGCTTGTCCCCGGACCCTCGGGGAGCGCAAGAGACCCAGTACTTC. As protein: CASSLSPDPRGAQETQYF. The J gene is TRBJ2-5, the V gene TRBV5-1, with a weak D call TRBD2 (5 bases). The V end was cut by 1 base, the J end by 2 bases, with 21 bases between. Germline lookup yields CDR1 SGHRS and CDR2 YFSETQ. The CDR3 contains 18 residues.

The CDR3 coding sequence is TGCAGCGTTGAGCGACAGGGAAGGGGGAACACTGAAGCTTTCTTT. It codes for CSVERQGRGNTEAFF. The V call is TRBV29-1, the J call TRBJ1-1; 7 bases agree with TRBD1. Per the germline V gene, CDR1 is SQVTM and CDR2 is ANQGSEA. The CDR3 length is 15 residues. The ends lost 3 bases at V and 1 base at J; junction bases unmatched: 8.

This chain uses TRBV6-5 with TRBJ2-7; tentative D call: TRBD1 (6 bases). This CDR3 has 12 amino acids. Trimming stripped 5 bases from V and 5 bases from J, with 10 bases between. Germline V gene sequence: CDR1 MNHEY, CDR2 SVGAGI. The DNA of the CDR3 is TGTGCCAGCAGTCAACAGGGTGACGAGCAGTACTTC. It yields the protein CASSQQGDEQYF.

V is TRBV19 and J is TRBJ2-1, with TRBD1 matching 7 bases. J was trimmed by 2 bases and V by 5 bases; bases with no gene match: 3. The CDR3 loop spans 14 amino acids. Looked up from germline, CDR1 is LNHDA and CDR2 is SQIVND (reference sequence). CDR3 DNA: TGTGCCAGTAGTCGCGGACAGGCCTACAATGAGCAGTTCTTC. It translates to CASSRGQAYNEQFF.

The gene calls are TRBV18 and TRBJ1-4; no reliable D call. Germline-derived CDR1 and CDR2 are KGHSH and LQKENI. V was trimmed by 2 bases and J by 8 bases, leaving 6 bases between them. This CDR3 is built from 12 residues. CDR3 in amino acids: CASSPNSEKLFF. The CDR3 bases are TGTGCCAGCTCACCAAACAGCGAAAAACTGTTTTTT.

The rearrangement joins TRBV5-1 to TRBJ2-5; 7 positions match TRBD2. The CDR3 totals 16 residues. Germline V gene lookup returns CDR1 SGHRS and CDR2 YFSETQ. Trimming at V came to 4 bases and at J to 2 bases, leaving 11 bases not matched to a gene. In DNA, the CDR3 is TGCGCCAGCAGCAGAACTAGCGCCGCGAATCAAGAGACCCAGTACTTC. Translated: CASSRTSAANQETQYF.

V gene TRBV6-8 combines with J gene TRBJ1-5, with D maybe TRBD1 (5 bases). Germline-derived CDR1 and CDR2 are MNHGY and SAAAGT. V gave up 7 bases and J gave up 2 bases, with 9 bases separating them. The length of the CDR3 is 13 residues. This chain's CDR3 is CASKPGGNQPQHF. The CDR3 DNA sequence: TGTGCCAGCAAACCGGGGGGCAATCAGCCCCAGCATTTT.